This T cell receptor beta chain was recovered during a study of blood T cell repertoires in COVID-19. Trimming removed 2 bases at V and 4 bases at J, with 13 bases between. The CDR3 contains 15 residues. Germline loops: CDR1 SGHDT, CDR2 YYEEEE. Per the original data handling: Reference gene primer amplification gave nucleated cell count estimates. Data came from immunoSEQ multiplex PCR; TCRdb stores just in-frame clones and leaves some out. V, J and clone size were drawn from that table, and D and trimming were deduced from the DNA. Of a few hundred thousand clones listed, roughly 91% are singletons. Everyone who took part was 18 to 89 years old, and they came from about 25 US areas.

This receptor was taken from a woman between 25 and 40 years old who had recovered from COVID-19. Sequenced sample: PBMCs or T cells enriched from blood (not recorded which). The chain couples TRBV5-6 to TRBJ1-5, with TRBD1 as a possible D gene (6 bases). In DNA, the CDR3 is TGTGCCAGCAGCTTACAGGGTTTGGAGAATCAGCCCCAGCATTTT. This sequence encodes CASSLQGLENQPQHF.